This entry concerns a single TCR beta chain. Its antigen is currently unknown. From the 5' RACE reads, TCRdb called clonotypes with MiXCR, one entry per CDR3 protein. The repertoire holds some 790,000 distinct CDR3 sequences, with about 18% as singletons. The CDR3 sequence is 14 residues long. CDR1 SQVTM and CDR2 ANQGSEA come from the germline V gene. Trimming cost V 7 bases and J 1 base; bases outside gene matches: 9. This sample is part of a study of identical twins. General study points: Cross-sectional statistical analysis was relied on for the conclusions, without the same donors being followed.

These same data were also listed under a study on T cells expressing NK-cell markers. As reported in that work: In sorted CD3+CD56+NKG2C+, CD3+CD56+NKG2C- and CD3+CD56-NKG2C+ T cells, TCR beta repertoires were obtained. For a handful of donors, these clonotypes were likewise the leading ones in the CD3+CD56-NKG2C+ fraction. Whether the expanded NKG2C+ T cell clones recognized HCMV remained unclear.

This clonotype was sampled from a woman aged 18-35 years in good health. Sequencing input: PBMCs. The V and J genes are TRBV29-1 and TRBJ1-1; 7 bases agree with TRBD1. The CDR3 DNA sequence: TGCAGCGGGGACAGTTCCACGGCGAACACTGAAGCTTTCTTT. Its protein product is CSGDSSTANTEAFF.